The 9 T cell receptor beta chains below all came from one sample that was sequenced in a study of T cells in Graves' hyperthyroidism and ophthalmopathy. TCR beta CDR3 regions were amplified from RNA transcripts. A first-round RT-PCR of the TCR CDR3 used the HTBI primer set. TCRdb re-derived calls from the multiplex PCR reads in MiXCR, one entry per CDR3 protein. The sample contains 300,000 to 500,000 distinct CDR3 sequences, around 15% of which appear only once. Sequenced material: blood. Receptors were obtained from a man aged 50 to 60 with Graves' ophthalmopathy.

DNA for the CDR3: TGTGCCAGTAGTATTGTAGGAGGGAGAGGGATACTAAATACGCAGTATTTT. As protein: CASSIVGGRGILNTQYF. The chain recombines TRBV19 with TRBJ2-3; TRBD2 might be the D (6 bases). Trimming took 3 bases from V and 7 from J, leaving 23 bases between them. Germline assignment: CDR1 LNHDA and CDR2 SQIVND (reference sequence). CDR3 length: 17 amino acids.

This clonotype was seen repeatedly, ten times or more. The chain is built from TRBV11-3 and TRBJ1-3, with D unclear. This CDR3 has 16 amino acids. Germline CDR1 is SGHNT and CDR2 is YENEEA. V lost 1 base to trimming and J lost 4 bases, with 14 bases between them. The CDR3 is CASSLAVLDLGNTIYF. For the CDR3, the DNA is TGTGCCAGCAGCTTAGCGGTACTCGACCTCGGAAACACCATATATTTT.

This clonotype was seen many times. The V gene is TRBV30, the J gene TRBJ1-5; D unclear. The CDR3 sequence is 14 residues long. Germline assignment: CDR1 GTSNPN and CDR2 SVGIG (reference sequence). The germline V and J ends were trimmed by 6 bases and 2 bases, with 14 bases remaining between them. Written as DNA, the CDR3 is TGTGCCTGCCCAGAAAATTCGGGCAATCAGCCCCAGCATTTT. This sequence encodes CACPENSGNQPQHF.

This clonotype was observed a few times. This could be a read error, since a much larger clone is one nucleotide away. This chain connects TRBV11-2 to TRBJ2-5; the match to TRBD2 covers 9 bases. CDR1 and CDR2 from the germline V gene are SGHAT and FQNNGV. CDR3 length: 15 amino acids. The CDR3 nucleotides are TGTGCCAGCAGCTCACTTAGCGGGAGCCAAGAGACCCTGTACTTC. Encoded protein: CASSSLSGSQETLYF.

This clonotype was picked up many times. This chain links TRBV7-2 with TRBJ1-1; maybe TRBD1 (6 bases). In germline, CDR1 is SGHTA, CDR2 FQGNSA. The CDR3 is 16 residues long. The ends were cut back, 5 bases at V and 5 bases at J, with 21 bases in the middle. CDR3 region: CASSPMGGALRTEAFF. DNA for the CDR3: TGTGCCAGCAGCCCTATGGGGGGGGCGCTTCGGACTGAAGCTTTCTTT.

Note on this clonotype: This may stem from a read error, because a much larger clone lies one nucleotide away. The genes are TRBV11-3 and TRBJ2-1; tentatively, D is TRBD1 (7 bases). Germline V gene data show CDR1 as SGHNT and CDR2 as YENEEA. The V end lost 5 bases, the J end lost 10 bases, and 24 bases lay between the germline ends. The CDR3 runs 16 residues. The CDR3 bases are TGTGCCAGCAGCCGAAACGCGGGGCAGGGGGGCCACGAGCAGTTCTTC. Translation: CASSRNAGQGGHEQFF.

Ten or more counts support this clonotype. V and J are TRBV2 and TRBJ2-3, with D tentatively TRBD2 (6 bases). CDR1 is SNHLY, CDR2 FYNNEI, per germline. Trimming took off 6 bases at V and 2 bases at J, with 15 bases between the two ends. The CDR3 is made up of 15 amino acids. In DNA form, the CDR3 reads TGTGCCAGCAGGGAGGGTCAGAATCCCACAGATACGCAGTATTTT. It yields the protein CASREGQNPTDTQYF.

This clonotype was detected many times. The gene calls are TRBV11-3 and TRBJ2-1; tentative D call: TRBD2 (6 bases). V was shortened by 1 base and J by 9 bases, with 13 bases between the two germline ends. In germline, CDR1 is SGHNT, CDR2 YENEEA. CDR3 length: 14 amino acids. Written as DNA, the CDR3 is TGTGCCAGCAGCTTAGTCGCCGGGAGTTTTGAGCAGTTCTTC. Encoded protein: CASSLVAGSFEQFF.

This clonotype was found many times. The chain recombines TRBV29-1 with TRBJ1-1, with no clear D. This CDR3 comprises 14 residues. V lost 3 bases, J lost 0 bases, and 11 bases lay in between. Germline lookup yields CDR1 SQVTM and CDR2 ANQGSEA. The CDR3 DNA sequence: TGCAGCGTTGATCCACAGCTGCTGAACACTGAAGCTTTCTTT. It codes for CSVDPQLLNTEAFF.